This is a list of T cell receptor beta chains from one sample in a study of blood T cell repertoires in COVID-19. Assay: immunoSEQ multiplex PCR; the TCRdb copy retains only in-frame clones and omits some. The repertoire holds about 97,000 clones, 85% seen once, with around 1.9% in the top ten. Input material: peripheral blood. Source of these receptors: a woman in her sixties or seventies with active or convalescent COVID-19. CDR3s include the opening cysteine and the closing phenylalanine or tryptophan. D genes are given only for firm matches.

D: TRBD2; V: TRBV5-1; J: TRBJ2-1; CDR3: CASRLAGEWNEQFF; DNA: TGCGCCAGCAGACTAGCGGGAGAGTGGAATGAGCAGTTCTTC
D: TRBD1; V: TRBV4-3; J: TRBJ1-3; CDR3: CASSQTGGWIGNTIYF; DNA: TGCGCCAGCAGCCAAACAGGGGGATGGATAGGAAACACCATATATTTT
D: NA; V: TRBV15; J: TRBJ1-1; CDR3: CATSRAGRGVTEAFF; DNA: TGTGCCACCAGCAGAGCGGGCAGGGGAGTAACTGAAGCTTTCTTT
D: NA; V: TRBV7-2; J: TRBJ2-1; CDR3: CASSLSPGQINEQFF; DNA: TGTGCCAGCAGCTTATCCCCAGGGCAGATCAATGAGCAGTTCTTC
D: NA; V: TRBV5-1; J: TRBJ1-6; CDR3: CASSLGDRTNSPLHF; DNA: TGCGCCAGCAGCTTGGGCGACAGGACCAATTCACCCCTCCACTTT
D: TRBD2; V: TRBV19; J: TRBJ2-1; CDR3: CASSPTSGRNSYNEQFF; DNA: TGTGCCAGTAGTCCCACTAGCGGGAGAAATTCCTACAATGAGCAGTTCTTC
D: NA; V: TRBV11-2; J: TRBJ2-3; CDR3: CASSLGARFTDTQYF; DNA: TGTGCCAGCAGCTTAGGGGCCAGGTTCACAGATACGCAGTATTTT
D: TRBD2; V: TRBV5-1; J: TRBJ2-1; CDR3: CASSLTGRPFDEQFF; DNA: TGCGCCAGCAGCTTAACCGGGAGGCCTTTTGATGAGCAGTTCTTC
D: NA; V: TRBV5-1; J: TRBJ2-2; CDR3: CASSKDDYGGGELFF; DNA: TGCGCCAGCAGCAAGGACGATTACGGAGGCGGGGAGCTGTTTTTT
D: TRBD2; V: TRBV7-2; J: TRBJ2-1; CDR3: CASSYSSGSSYNEQFF; DNA: TGTGCCAGCAGCTACTCTAGCGGAAGCTCCTACAATGAGCAGTTCTTC
D: NA; V: TRBV6-2/TRBV6-3; J: TRBJ1-5; CDR3: CASSGPANSNQPQHF; DNA: TGTGCCAGCAGTGGGCCGGCTAATAGCAATCAGCCCCAGCATTTT